The 9 T cell receptor beta chains below all came from one sample that was sequenced in a study of PD-1 blockade in classical Hodgkin lymphoma. Assay: immunoSEQ multiplex PCR; the TCRdb copy retains only in-frame clones and omits some. The sample includes 55,000 to 75,000 clones, 70% to 80% of them seen just once. After autologous stem cell transplantation all patients relapsed, and prior brentuximab vedotin exposure differed between cohorts. The material was peripheral blood mononuclear cells (PBMCs), obtained before the second cycle of nivolumab. These receptor sequences come from a human donor with classical Hodgkin lymphoma.

This rearrangement joins TRBV5-1 to TRBJ1-1, with no clear D. Germline assignment: CDR1 SGHRS and CDR2 YFSETQ. CDR3 size: 13 residues. V shed 2 bases and J shed 3 bases, with 8 bases lying between them. The CDR3 sequence is CASSFSADTEAFF. The DNA of the CDR3 is TGCGCCAGCAGCTTTTCCGCAGACACTGAAGCTTTCTTT.

The V call is TRBV7-9, the J call TRBJ2-4; D not certain. The CDR3 is 16 amino acids. Trimming took off 0 bases at V and 6 bases at J, with 15 bases between the two ends. In germline, CDR1 is SEHNR, CDR2 FQNEAQ (reference sequence). DNA of the CDR3: TGTGCCAGCAGCTTAGCGAATACGCTATCGGCAAACATTCAGTACTTC. It is translated as CASSLANTLSANIQYF. The variable domain in full, with the rest retrieved from reference TRBV7-9 and TRBJ2-4, is DTGVSQNPRHKITKRGQNVTFRCDPISEHNRLYWYRQTLGQGPEFLTYFQNEAQLEKSRLLSDRFSAERPKGSFSTLEIQRTEQGDSAMYLCASSLANTLSANIQYFGAGTRLSVL.

The chain has TRBV6-6 and TRBJ2-3; D gene uncertain. Trimming stripped 5 bases from V and 3 bases from J, with 6 bases between. Germline loops: CDR1 MNHNY, CDR2 SVGAGI (reference sequence). The CDR3 has 12 amino acids. Here the CDR3 reads CASSDITDTQYF. CDR3 nucleotides: TGTGCCAGCAGTGACATAACAGATACGCAGTATTTT.

The gene calls are TRBV19 and TRBJ1-3; D ambiguous. V lost 8 bases to trimming and J lost 0 bases, with 8 bases between them. The germline gives CDR1 LNHDA, CDR2 SQIVND (reference sequence). The CDR3 has 13 amino acids. The CDR3 bases are TGTGCCAGTCATGCAAGCTCTGGAAACACCATATATTTT. Encoded protein: CASHASSGNTIYF.

V gene TRBV28 combines with J gene TRBJ1-2; D might be TRBD1 (6 bases). This CDR3 has 16 amino acids. The germline V and J ends were trimmed by 2 bases and 2 bases, with 15 bases remaining between them. From germline, CDR1 is MDHEN and CDR2 SYDVKM. The chain's CDR3 is CASSLGQGRVNYGYTF. The CDR3 DNA is TGTGCCAGCAGTTTAGGGCAGGGGAGGGTAAACTATGGCTACACCTTC.

This clone was counted once. This chain joins TRBV7-6 and TRBJ2-5; either TRBD1 or TRBD2 may fit D (5 bases each). V was trimmed by 3 bases and J by 2 bases, leaving 13 bases between them. Germline V gives CDR1 SGHVS, CDR2 FNYEAQ. The CDR3 length is 15 residues. The CDR3 DNA reads as TGTGCCAGCAGCTTCCGGGGCAGGACACAAGAGACCCAGTACTTC. As protein: CASSFRGRTQETQYF. Filled out from reference TRBV7-6 and TRBJ2-5, the complete variable domain reads GAGVSQSPRYKVTKRGQDVALRCDPISGHVSLYWYRQALGQGPEFLTYFNYEAQQDKSGLPNDRFSAERPEGSISTLTIQRTEQRDSAMYRCASSFRGRTQETQYFGPGTRLLVL.

The V gene is TRBV29-1, the J gene TRBJ1-1; no definite D call. Germline-derived CDR1 and CDR2 are SQVTM and ANQGSEA. The CDR3 has 13 residues. The V end lost 4 bases, the J end lost 3 bases, and 12 bases lay between the germline ends. CDR3 sequence: CSVGKYGDTEAFF. In DNA, the CDR3 is TGCAGCGTTGGAAAGTACGGGGACACTGAAGCTTTCTTT.

This chain connects TRBV10-1 to TRBJ1-2; D unclear. This CDR3 has 13 amino acids. Germline V gene sequence: CDR1 WNHNN, CDR2 SYGVQD (reference sequence). V dropped 0 bases and J dropped 6 bases, with 8 bases sitting between them. DNA of the CDR3: TGCGCCAGCAGTGAGTCGAGGAGGAATGGCTACACCTTC. Amino acid sequence: CASSESRRNGYTF.

The chain is built from TRBV6-6 and TRBJ1-1, with a weak D call TRBD1 (5 bases). The germline gives CDR1 MNHNY, CDR2 SVGAGI (reference sequence). V was cut by 0 bases and J by 8 bases, with 7 bases left in between. The CDR3 is made up of 12 amino acids. The CDR3 protein is CASSYSRTEAFF. In DNA form, the CDR3 reads TGTGCCAGCAGTTACTCGAGGACAGAAGCTTTCTTT.